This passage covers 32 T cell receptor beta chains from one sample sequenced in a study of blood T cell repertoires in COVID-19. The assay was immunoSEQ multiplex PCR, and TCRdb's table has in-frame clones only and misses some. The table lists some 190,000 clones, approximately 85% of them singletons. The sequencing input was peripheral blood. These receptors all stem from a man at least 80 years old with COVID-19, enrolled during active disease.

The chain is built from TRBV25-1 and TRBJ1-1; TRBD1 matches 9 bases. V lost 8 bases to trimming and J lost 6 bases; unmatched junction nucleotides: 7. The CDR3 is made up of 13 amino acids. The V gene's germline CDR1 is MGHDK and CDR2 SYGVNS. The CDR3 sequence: CASLKQGAAEAFF. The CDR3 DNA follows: TGTGCCAGCCTTAAACAGGGGGCGGCTGAAGCTTTCTTT.

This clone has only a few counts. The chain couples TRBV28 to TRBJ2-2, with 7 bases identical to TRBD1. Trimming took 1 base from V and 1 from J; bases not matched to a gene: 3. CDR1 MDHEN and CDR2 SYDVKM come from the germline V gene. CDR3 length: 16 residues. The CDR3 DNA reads TGTGCCAGCAGTTTATTTCGACAGGGGAACACCGGGGAGCTGTTTTTT. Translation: CASSLFRQGNTGELFF.

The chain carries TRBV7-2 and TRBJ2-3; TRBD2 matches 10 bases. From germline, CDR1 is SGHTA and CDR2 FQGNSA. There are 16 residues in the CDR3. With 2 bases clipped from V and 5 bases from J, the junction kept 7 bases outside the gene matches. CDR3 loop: CASSLPSGGVLDTQYF. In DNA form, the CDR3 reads TGTGCCAGCAGCTTACCCAGCGGGGGGGTTTTAGATACGCAGTATTTT. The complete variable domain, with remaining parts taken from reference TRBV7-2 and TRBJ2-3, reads GAGVSQSPSNKVTEKGKDVELRCDPISGHTALYWYRQSLGQGLEFLIYFQGNSAPDKSGLPSDRFSAERTGGSVSTLTIQRTQQEDSAVYLCASSLPSGGVLDTQYFGPGTRLTVL.

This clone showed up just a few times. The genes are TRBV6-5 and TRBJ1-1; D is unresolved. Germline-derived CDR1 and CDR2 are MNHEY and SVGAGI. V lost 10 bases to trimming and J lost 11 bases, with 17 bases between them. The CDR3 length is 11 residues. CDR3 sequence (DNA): TGTGCCACCCAAAACCCAGGCTCGGCTTTCTTT. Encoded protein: CATQNPGSAFF.

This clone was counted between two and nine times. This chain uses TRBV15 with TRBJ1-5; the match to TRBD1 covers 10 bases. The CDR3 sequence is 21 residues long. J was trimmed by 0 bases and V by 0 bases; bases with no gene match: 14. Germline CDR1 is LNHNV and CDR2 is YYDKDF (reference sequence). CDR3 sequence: CATSRDLRGQGLGYSNQPQHF. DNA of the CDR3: TGTGCCACCAGCAGAGATCTGCGGGGACAGGGGTTAGGGTATAGCAATCAGCCCCAGCATTTT.

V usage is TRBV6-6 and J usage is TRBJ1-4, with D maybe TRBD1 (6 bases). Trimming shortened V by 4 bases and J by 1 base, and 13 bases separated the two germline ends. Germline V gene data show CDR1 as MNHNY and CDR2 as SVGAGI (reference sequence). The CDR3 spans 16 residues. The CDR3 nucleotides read TGTGCCAGCAGTTGGACAGATTCAGGAACTAATGAAAAACTGTTTTTT. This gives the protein CASSWTDSGTNEKLFF.

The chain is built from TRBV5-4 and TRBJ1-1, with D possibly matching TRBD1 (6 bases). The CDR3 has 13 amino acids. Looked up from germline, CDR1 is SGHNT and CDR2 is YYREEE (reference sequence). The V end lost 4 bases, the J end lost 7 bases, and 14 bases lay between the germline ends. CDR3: CASSPDSVYEAFF. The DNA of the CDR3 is TGTGCCAGCAGCCCGGACAGTGTCTATGAAGCTTTCTTT.

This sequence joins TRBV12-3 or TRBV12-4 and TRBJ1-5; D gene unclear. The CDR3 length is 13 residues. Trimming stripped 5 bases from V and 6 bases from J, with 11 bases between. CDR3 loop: CASSGRVGQPQHF. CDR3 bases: TGTGCCAGCAGTGGGCGGGTAGGTCAGCCCCAGCATTTT.

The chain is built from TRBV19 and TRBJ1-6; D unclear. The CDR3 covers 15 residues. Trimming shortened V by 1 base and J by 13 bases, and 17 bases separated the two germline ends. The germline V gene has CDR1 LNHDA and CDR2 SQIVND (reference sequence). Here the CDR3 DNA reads TGTGCCAGTAGTATAGGCGGCAGACGATTGAGGCCCCTCCACTTT. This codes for CASSIGGRRLRPLHF.

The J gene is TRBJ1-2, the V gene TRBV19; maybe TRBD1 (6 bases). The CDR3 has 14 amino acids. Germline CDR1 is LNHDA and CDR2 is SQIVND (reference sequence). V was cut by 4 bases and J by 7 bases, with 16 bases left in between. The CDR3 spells CASSTQTGTGGYTF. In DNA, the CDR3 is TGTGCCAGTAGTACTCAAACAGGGACGGGTGGCTACACCTTC.

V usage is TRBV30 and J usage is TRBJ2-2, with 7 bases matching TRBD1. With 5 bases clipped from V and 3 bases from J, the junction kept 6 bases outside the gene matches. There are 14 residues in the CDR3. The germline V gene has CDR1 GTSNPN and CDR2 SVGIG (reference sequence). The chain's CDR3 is CAWLGDSDTGELFF. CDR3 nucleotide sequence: TGTGCCTGGCTAGGGGACAGTGACACCGGGGAGCTGTTTTTT. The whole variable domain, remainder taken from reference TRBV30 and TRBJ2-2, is SQTIHQWPATLVQPVGSPLSLECTVEGTSNPNLYWYRQAAGRGLQLLFYSVGIGQISSEVPQNLSASRPQDRQFILSSKKLLLSDSGFYLCAWLGDSDTGELFFGEGSRLTVL.

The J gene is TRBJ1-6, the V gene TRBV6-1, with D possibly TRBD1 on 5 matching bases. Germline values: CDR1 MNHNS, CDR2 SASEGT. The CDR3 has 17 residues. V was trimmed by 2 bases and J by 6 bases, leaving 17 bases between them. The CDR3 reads CASSEQAGRVGNSPLHF. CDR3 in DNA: TGTGCCAGCAGTGAACAAGCAGGGAGGGTGGGTAATTCACCCCTCCACTTT.

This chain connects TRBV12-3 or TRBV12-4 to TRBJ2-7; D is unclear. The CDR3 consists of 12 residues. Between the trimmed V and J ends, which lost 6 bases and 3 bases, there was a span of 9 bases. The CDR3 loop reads CASSLRIYEQYF. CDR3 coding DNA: TGTGCCAGCAGCCTCAGGATCTACGAGCAGTACTTC.

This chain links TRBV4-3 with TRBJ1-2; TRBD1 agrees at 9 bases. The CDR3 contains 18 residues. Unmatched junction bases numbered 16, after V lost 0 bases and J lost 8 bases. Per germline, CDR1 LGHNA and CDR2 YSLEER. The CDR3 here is CASSQDLRTGVLTGGYTF. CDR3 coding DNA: TGCGCCAGCAGCCAAGATCTTAGGACAGGGGTTCTAACTGGAGGCTACACCTTC.

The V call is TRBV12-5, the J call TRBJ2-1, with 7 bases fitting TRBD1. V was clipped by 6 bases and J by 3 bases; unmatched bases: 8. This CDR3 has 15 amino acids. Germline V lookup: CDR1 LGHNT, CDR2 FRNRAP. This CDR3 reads CASGPQGGHYNEQFF. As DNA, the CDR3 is TGTGCTAGTGGCCCCCAAGGGGGCCACTACAATGAGCAGTTCTTC.

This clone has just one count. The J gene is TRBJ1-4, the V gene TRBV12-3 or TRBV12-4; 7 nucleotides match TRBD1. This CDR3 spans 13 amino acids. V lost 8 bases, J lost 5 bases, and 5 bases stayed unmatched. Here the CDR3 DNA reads TGTGCCAGCGGGACAGTGTCAAATGAAAAACTGTTTTTT. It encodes CASGTVSNEKLFF.

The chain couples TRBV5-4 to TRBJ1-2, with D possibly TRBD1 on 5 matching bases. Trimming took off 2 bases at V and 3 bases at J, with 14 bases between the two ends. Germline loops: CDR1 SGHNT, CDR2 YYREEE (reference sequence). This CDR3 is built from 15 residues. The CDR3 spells CASSFGGRKDYGYTF. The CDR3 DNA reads TGTGCCAGCAGCTTCGGGGGAAGAAAAGACTATGGCTACACCTTC. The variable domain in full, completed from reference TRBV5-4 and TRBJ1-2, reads ETGVTQSPTHLIKTRGQQVTLRCSSQSGHNTVSWYQQALGQGPQFIFQYYREEENGRGNFPPRFSGLQFPNYSSELNVNALELDDSALYLCASSFGGRKDYGYTFGSGTRLTVV.

The CDR3 DNA sequence: TGTGCCAGCAGTCCTACTACCGGGAGATCTTACACAGATACGCAGTATTTT. Translation gives CASSPTTGRSYTDTQYF. The V gene is TRBV7-9, the J gene TRBJ2-3; possibly TRBD2 for D (6 bases). The CDR3 covers 17 residues. Germline V CDR1 and CDR2: SEHNR, FQNEAQ (reference sequence). The V gene lost 6 bases and the J gene lost 2 bases, with 21 bases spanning the gap.

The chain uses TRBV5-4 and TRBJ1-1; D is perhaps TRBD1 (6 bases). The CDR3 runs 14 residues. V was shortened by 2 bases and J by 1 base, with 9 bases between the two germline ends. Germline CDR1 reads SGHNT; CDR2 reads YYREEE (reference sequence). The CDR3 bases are TGTGCCAGCAGCTTACAGGGTGGGAACACTGAAGCTTTCTTT. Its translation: CASSLQGGNTEAFF.

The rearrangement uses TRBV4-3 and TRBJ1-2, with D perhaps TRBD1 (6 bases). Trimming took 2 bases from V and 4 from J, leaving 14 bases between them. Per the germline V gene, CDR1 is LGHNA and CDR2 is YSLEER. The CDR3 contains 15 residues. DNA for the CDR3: TGCGCCAGCAGCCAAAGAACAGGGCAATCCTATGGCTACACCTTC. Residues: CASSQRTGQSYGYTF.

In nucleotides, the CDR3 is TGCGCCAGCAGCTTCGGGAACACCGGGGAGCTGTTTTTT. As protein: CASSFGNTGELFF. The chain joins TRBV5-1 to TRBJ2-2; D gene ambiguous. CDR1 and CDR2 (germline): SGHRS, YFSETQ. CDR3 length: 13 amino acids. The V end was cut by 2 bases, the J end by 1 base, with 3 bases between.

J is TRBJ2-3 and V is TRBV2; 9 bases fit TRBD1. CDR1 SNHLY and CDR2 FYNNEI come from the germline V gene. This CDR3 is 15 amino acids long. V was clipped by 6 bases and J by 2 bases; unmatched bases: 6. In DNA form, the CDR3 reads TGTGCCAGCAGCCTTGACAGGGGGTACACAGATACGCAGTATTTT. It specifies CASSLDRGYTDTQYF.

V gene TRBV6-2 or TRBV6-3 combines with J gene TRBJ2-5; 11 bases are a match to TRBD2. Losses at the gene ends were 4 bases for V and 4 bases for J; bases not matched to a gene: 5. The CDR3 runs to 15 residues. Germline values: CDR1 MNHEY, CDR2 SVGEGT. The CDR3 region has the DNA TGTGCCAGCAGTTCCACTAGCGGGGGAGGAGAGACCCAGTACTTC. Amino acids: CASSSTSGGGETQYF.

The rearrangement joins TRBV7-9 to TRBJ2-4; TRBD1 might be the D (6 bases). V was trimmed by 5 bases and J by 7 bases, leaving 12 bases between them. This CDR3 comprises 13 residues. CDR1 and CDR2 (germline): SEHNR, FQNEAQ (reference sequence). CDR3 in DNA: TGTGCCAGCAGCCAGTCAGGGGATAACATTCAGTACTTC. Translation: CASSQSGDNIQYF.

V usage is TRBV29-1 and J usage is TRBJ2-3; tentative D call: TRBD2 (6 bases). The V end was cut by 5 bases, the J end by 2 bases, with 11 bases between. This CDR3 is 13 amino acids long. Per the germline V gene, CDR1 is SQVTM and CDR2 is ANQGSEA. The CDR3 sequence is CSVLGLTTDTQYF. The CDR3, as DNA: TGCAGCGTTCTGGGACTTACCACAGATACGCAGTATTTT.

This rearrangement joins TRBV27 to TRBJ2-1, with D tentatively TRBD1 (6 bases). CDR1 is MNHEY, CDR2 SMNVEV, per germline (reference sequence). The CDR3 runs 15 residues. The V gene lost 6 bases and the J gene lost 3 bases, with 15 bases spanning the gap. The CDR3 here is CASRLTQGDYNEQFF. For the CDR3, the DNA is TGTGCCAGCAGACTTACACAGGGAGACTACAATGAGCAGTTCTTC.

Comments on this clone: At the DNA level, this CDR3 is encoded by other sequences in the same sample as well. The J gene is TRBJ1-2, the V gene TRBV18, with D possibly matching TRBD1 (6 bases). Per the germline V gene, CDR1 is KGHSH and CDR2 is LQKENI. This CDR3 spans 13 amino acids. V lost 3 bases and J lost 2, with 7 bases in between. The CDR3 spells CASSPDRNYGYTF. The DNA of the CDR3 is TGTGCCAGCTCACCCGACAGGAACTATGGCTACACCTTC.

CDR3 sequence: CASSLIAGATTGELFF. CDR3 DNA: TGTGCCAGCAGCTTAATAGCAGGGGCGACCACCGGGGAGCTGTTTTTT. The chain couples TRBV7-3 to TRBJ2-2; tentatively, D is TRBD1 (6 bases). Germline CDR1 SGHTA, CDR2 FQGTGA. V was shortened by 1 base and J by 4 bases, with 13 bases between the two germline ends. This CDR3 has 16 amino acids.

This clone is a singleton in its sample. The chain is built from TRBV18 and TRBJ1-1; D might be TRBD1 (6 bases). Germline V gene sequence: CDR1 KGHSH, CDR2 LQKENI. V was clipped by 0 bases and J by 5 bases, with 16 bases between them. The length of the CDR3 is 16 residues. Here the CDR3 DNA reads TGTGCCAGCTCACCACCGCGGCAGGGGTTGGGTACTGAAGCTTTCTTT. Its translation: CASSPPRQGLGTEAFF.

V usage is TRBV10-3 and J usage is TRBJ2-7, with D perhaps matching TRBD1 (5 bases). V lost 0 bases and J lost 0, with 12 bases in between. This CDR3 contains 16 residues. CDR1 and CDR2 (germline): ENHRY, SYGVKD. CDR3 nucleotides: TGTGCCATCAGTGAGTCGGGGCGGCTTAGCTCCTACGAGCAGTACTTC. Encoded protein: CAISESGRLSSYEQYF.

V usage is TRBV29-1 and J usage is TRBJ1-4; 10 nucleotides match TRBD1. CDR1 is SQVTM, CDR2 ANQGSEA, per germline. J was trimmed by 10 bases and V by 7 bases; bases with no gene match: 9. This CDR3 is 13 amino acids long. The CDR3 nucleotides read TGCAGCGCCCTCGGGACAGGGGAAGGAAAACTGTTTTTT. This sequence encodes CSALGTGEGKLFF.

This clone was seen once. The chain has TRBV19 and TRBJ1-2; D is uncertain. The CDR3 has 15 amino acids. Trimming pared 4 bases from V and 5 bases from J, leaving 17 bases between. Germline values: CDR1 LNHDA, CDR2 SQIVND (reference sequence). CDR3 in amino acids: CASSRSVGRTYGYTF. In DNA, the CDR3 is TGTGCCAGTAGTAGATCGGTGGGGAGGACGTATGGCTACACCTTC.